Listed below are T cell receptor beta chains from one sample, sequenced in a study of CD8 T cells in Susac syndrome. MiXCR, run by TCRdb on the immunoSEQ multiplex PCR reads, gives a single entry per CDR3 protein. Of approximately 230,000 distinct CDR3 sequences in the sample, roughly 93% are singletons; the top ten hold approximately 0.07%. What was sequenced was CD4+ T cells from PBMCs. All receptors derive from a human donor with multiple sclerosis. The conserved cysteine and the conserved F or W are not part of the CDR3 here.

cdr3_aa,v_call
ASSHDPDPNSPLH,TRBV4-2
ASSVDTSGSETQY,TRBV9
ASSLTGNNSPLH,TRBV5-1
ASSRQKNSYNEQF,TRBV2
ASSLGHNTGELF,TRBV7-9
SVARGGSGTEAF,TRBV29-1
ASSSTNRLAVETQY,TRBV13
ASNLEGLDTQY,TRBV25-1
ASSVDPTVSYGYT,TRBV9
ASSSQRGSSYEQY,TRBV7-6
ASRPRERGGRADTQY,TRBV28
ASSFMGQGAQTQY,TRBV5-4
ATRSSTNYGYT,TRBV24-1
ASKSAMGADGYT,TRBV12-3/TRBV12-4
ASSLNYQETQY,TRBV5-1
ATSRDKGTEAF,TRBV15
ASAGGAKYYEQY,TRBV28
ASSGRWDGRGQRYGYT,TRBV9
ASSKGIKLAGLQETQY,TRBV14
ASSGTTRTLDEQF,TRBV5-4
ASSQVVSGGEQF,TRBV4-1
ASSVAGDSNQPQH,TRBV9
ASGSGTRDTQY,TRBV5-1
ASSARGRTGELF,TRBV2
ASSHLTGANVLT,TRBV14
ASTPQGVNTGELF,TRBV12-3/TRBV12-4
ASSPAGGPGETQY,TRBV7-9
ASSLPSSLY,TRBV7-2
ASSALFGGANIQY,TRBV19
ASSLSGRPSSYNEQF,TRBV5-1